Listed below are T cell receptor beta chains from one sample, sequenced in a study of vaccination and CD4 T cells after COVID-19. No antigen has been assigned to these receptors. TCRdb re-called the PCR reads with MiXCR, one entry per CDR3 protein. The sample lists some 17,000 distinct CDR3 sequences; 70% were seen once. The sequenced material came from CD4+ T cells from blood, cultured in vitro. Receptors originate from a human donor who had recovered from COVID-19. CDR3s include the opening cysteine and the closing phenylalanine or tryptophan. Each record gives: V gene, clone size, J gene, D gene, CDR3 protein, CDR3 DNA. D genes are given only for firm matches. Part of the rows lack a size; the others show once, few, many or a class for expanded clones.

V gene: TRBV15; clone size: .; J gene: TRBJ2-3; D gene: TRBD1; CDR3 protein: CATSRGQGDSSDTQYF; CDR3 DNA: TGTGCCACCAGCCGGGGACAGGGTGATAGCTCAGATACGCAGTATTTT
V gene: TRBV6-5; clone size: .; J gene: TRBJ1-6; D gene: .; CDR3 protein: CASSSVDNSPLHF; CDR3 DNA: TGTGCCAGCAGTTCCGTGGACAATTCACCCCTCCACTTT
V gene: TRBV7-2; clone size: .; J gene: TRBJ2-3; D gene: TRBD2; CDR3 protein: CASSLGAAGGDTQYF; CDR3 DNA: TGTGCCAGCAGCTTAGGAGCGGCGGGAGGAGATACGCAGTATTTT
V gene: TRBV11-3; clone size: few; J gene: TRBJ2-3; D gene: .; CDR3 protein: CASRSRTVGGHTDTQYF; CDR3 DNA: TGTGCCAGCAGATCCCGGACGGTCGGCGGCCACACAGATACGCAGTATTTT
V gene: TRBV11-2; clone size: .; J gene: TRBJ1-1; D gene: .; CDR3 protein: CASSFGLVTEAFF; CDR3 DNA: TGTGCCAGCAGCTTCGGACTCGTCACTGAAGCTTTCTTT
V gene: TRBV10-3; clone size: .; J gene: TRBJ1-2; D gene: .; CDR3 protein: CAISVGDGYTF; CDR3 DNA: TGTGCCATCAGTGTTGGGGATGGCTACACCTTC
V gene: TRBV6-4; clone size: .; J gene: TRBJ1-2; D gene: .; CDR3 protein: CASSDSYPRTGGYTF; CDR3 DNA: TGTGCCAGCAGTGACTCCTATCCCAGAACAGGCGGCTACACCTTC
V gene: TRBV6-2/TRBV6-3; clone size: .; J gene: TRBJ2-1; D gene: .; CDR3 protein: CASSPAQGGYNEQFF; CDR3 DNA: TGTGCCAGCAGCCCCGCTCAGGGTGGATACAATGAGCAGTTCTTC
V gene: TRBV7-2; clone size: .; J gene: TRBJ2-3; D gene: .; CDR3 protein: CASSLAGLTDTQYF; CDR3 DNA: TGTGCCAGCAGCTTAGCAGGTTTGACAGATACGCAGTATTTT
V gene: TRBV20-1; clone size: .; J gene: TRBJ2-3; D gene: .; CDR3 protein: CSARDRGSTDTQYF; CDR3 DNA: TGCAGTGCGAGGGACCGGGGGAGCACAGATACGCAGTATTTT
V gene: TRBV28; clone size: .; J gene: TRBJ1-5; D gene: TRBD1; CDR3 protein: CASSPARQGVNNQPQHF; CDR3 DNA: TGTGCCAGCAGTCCCGCTCGACAGGGGGTTAACAATCAGCCCCAGCATTTT
V gene: TRBV6-5; clone size: .; J gene: TRBJ2-5; D gene: TRBD2; CDR3 protein: CASSYSTSTSRETQYF; CDR3 DNA: TGTGCCAGCAGTTACTCGACTAGCACCAGCCGGGAGACCCAGTACTTC
V gene: TRBV25-1; clone size: few; J gene: TRBJ1-6; D gene: .; CDR3 protein: CASSVGGHSPLHF; CDR3 DNA: TGTGCCAGCAGTGTTGGGGGACATTCACCCCTCCACTTT
V gene: TRBV7-8; clone size: .; J gene: TRBJ1-2; D gene: TRBD1; CDR3 protein: CASSLGGRTGIGYGYTF; CDR3 DNA: TGTGCCAGCAGCTTAGGGGGAAGGACAGGGATCGGTTATGGCTACACCTTC
V gene: TRBV7-9; clone size: .; J gene: TRBJ1-2; D gene: TRBD1; CDR3 protein: CASSSDLGGRYGYTF; CDR3 DNA: TGTGCCAGCAGCTCAGATTTAGGGGGCAGGTATGGCTACACCTTC
V gene: TRBV20-1; clone size: .; J gene: TRBJ1-5; D gene: TRBD1; CDR3 protein: CSARGTGRSNQPQHF; CDR3 DNA: TGCAGTGCTAGAGGGACAGGCCGTAGCAATCAGCCCCAGCATTTT
V gene: TRBV28; clone size: .; J gene: TRBJ2-2; D gene: .; CDR3 protein: CASSFLIGQSNTGELFF; CDR3 DNA: TGTGCCAGCAGTTTCCTAATTGGACAGTCGAACACCGGGGAGCTGTTTTTT
V gene: TRBV15; clone size: .; J gene: TRBJ2-2; D gene: TRBD2; CDR3 protein: CATSRDRLAGGTGELFF; CDR3 DNA: TGTGCCACCAGCAGAGATAGGCTAGCGGGAGGGACCGGGGAGCTGTTTTTT
V gene: TRBV27; clone size: .; J gene: TRBJ2-1; D gene: TRBD2; CDR3 protein: CASSSQRGYNEQFF; CDR3 DNA: TGTGCCAGCAGTTCTCAGCGGGGGTACAATGAGCAGTTCTTC
V gene: TRBV6-2/TRBV6-3; clone size: .; J gene: TRBJ1-1; D gene: TRBD1; CDR3 protein: CASSYPRLGTGETEAFF; CDR3 DNA: TGTGCCAGCAGTTACCCTAGGCTCGGGACAGGTGAGACTGAAGCTTTCTTT
V gene: TRBV6-1; clone size: .; J gene: TRBJ1-5; D gene: .; CDR3 protein: CASSVRGRGSNQPQHF; CDR3 DNA: TGTGCCAGCAGTGTCCGGGGGCGGGGGAGCAATCAGCCCCAGCATTTT
V gene: TRBV21-1; clone size: .; J gene: TRBJ2-3; D gene: .; CDR3 protein: CASSKWSGRGLQYF; CDR3 DNA: TGTGCCAGCAGCAAATGGTCTGGCAGGGGGCTGCAGTATTTT
V gene: TRBV27; clone size: once; J gene: TRBJ2-5; D gene: TRBD2; CDR3 protein: CASRTGLAGVETQYF; CDR3 DNA: TGTGCCAGCAGAACGGGACTAGCGGGAGTGGAGACCCAGTACTTC
V gene: TRBV27; clone size: .; J gene: TRBJ1-5; D gene: TRBD1; CDR3 protein: CASSLFGTGKGQPQHF; CDR3 DNA: TGTGCCAGCAGTTTATTCGGGACAGGGAAGGGTCAGCCCCAGCATTTT
V gene: TRBV24-1; clone size: .; J gene: TRBJ1-1; D gene: .; CDR3 protein: CATRGANTEAFF; CDR3 DNA: TGTGCCACCAGGGGAGCGAACACTGAAGCTTTCTTT
V gene: TRBV7-2; clone size: .; J gene: TRBJ1-2; D gene: .; CDR3 protein: CASSLLEGYTF; CDR3 DNA: TGTGCCAGCAGCTTATTGGAAGGCTACACCTTC
V gene: TRBV20-1; clone size: .; J gene: TRBJ2-7; D gene: TRBD2; CDR3 protein: CSAVGTSGNYEQYF; CDR3 DNA: TGCAGTGCGGTTGGGACTAGCGGAAACTACGAGCAGTACTTC
V gene: TRBV20-1; clone size: few; J gene: TRBJ1-5; D gene: TRBD1; CDR3 protein: CSAAPGQSINQPQHF; CDR3 DNA: TGCAGTGCTGCACCGGGACAGAGTATCAATCAGCCCCAGCATTTT
V gene: TRBV7-2; clone size: .; J gene: TRBJ2-3; D gene: .; CDR3 protein: CASSLERAGGLRTDTQYF; CDR3 DNA: TGTGCCAGCAGCTTAGAAAGGGCGGGCGGGCTACGGACAGATACGCAGTATTTT
V gene: TRBV7-2; clone size: .; J gene: TRBJ2-1; D gene: .; CDR3 protein: CASSPYNEQFF; CDR3 DNA: TGTGCCAGCAGCCCTTACAATGAGCAGTTCTTC
V gene: TRBV28; clone size: .; J gene: TRBJ2-5; D gene: .; CDR3 protein: CASSLRTPRGETQYF; CDR3 DNA: TGTGCCAGCAGTTTAAGGACACCGCGGGGAGAGACCCAGTACTTC
V gene: TRBV2; clone size: .; J gene: TRBJ2-1; D gene: .; CDR3 protein: CASNNDNEQFF; CDR3 DNA: TGTGCCAGCAATAACGACAATGAGCAGTTCTTC
V gene: TRBV6-1; clone size: .; J gene: TRBJ2-5; D gene: TRBD2; CDR3 protein: CASFTSGGAPETQYF; CDR3 DNA: TGTGCCAGTTTCACTAGCGGGGGGGCCCCGGAGACCCAGTACTTC
V gene: TRBV6-1; clone size: few; J gene: TRBJ1-2; D gene: TRBD1; CDR3 protein: CASSPGQGKYGYTF; CDR3 DNA: TGTGCCAGCAGCCCCGGACAGGGTAAATACGGCTACACCTTC
V gene: TRBV27; clone size: .; J gene: TRBJ2-2; D gene: .; CDR3 protein: CASSLGQLKAELFF; CDR3 DNA: TGTGCCAGCAGTCTTGGACAACTGAAGGCGGAGCTGTTTTTT